This T cell receptor beta chain was sequenced during a study of T cell responses to AZD1222 COVID-19 vaccine. Germline lookup yields CDR1 WSHSY and CDR2 SAAADI. V was clipped by 3 bases and J by 15 bases, with 15 bases between them. The CDR3 loop spans 12 amino acids. Study conclusions and caveats: Of spike-specific TCRs, nearly half reportedly target regions left unmutated in variants.

The assay was immunoSEQ multiplex PCR, and TCRdb's table has in-frame clones only and misses some. The sample records over 75,000 clones, roughly nine tenths being singletons. This clone is labeled as large (0.1 to 1%). Antigen specificity is unknown. The source was peripheral blood, collected on day 0 of AZD1222 vaccination. This receptor was obtained from an adult in good health. The chain recombines TRBV10-2 with TRBJ1-5, with TRBD1 as a possible D gene (5 bases). CDR3 sequence (DNA): TGCGCCAGCAGTGACTCCCCGACCCAGGGGCATTTT. This sequence encodes CASSDSPTQGHF.